The source of this TCR beta chain is a study of tumor-infiltrating lymphocytes in primary liver carcinoma. This clonotype was counted only a few times. Its matching antigen is unknown. Between roughly 20 and 31 mg of unsorted bulk tissue served as the source from which RNA and DNA were co-extracted. Enrolled patients were chronically infected with HBV and treatment-naive. Study-wide results and limits: Merely some 7-24% of top clones spanned all five tumor regions.

Starting from around 0.45 ug of total RNA, TCR beta cDNA was produced with a primer in the constant region. Investigators got TCR beta libraries out of three nested multiplex PCR rounds, done with slightly modified ARM-PCR. Each of the first two PCR rounds ran nine to ten cycles with TRBV1-TRBV30 forward and C-beta reverse primers. Via MiXCR, TCRdb re-called the multiplex PCR reads, giving one row per CDR3 protein. The sample includes 100,000 or so distinct CDR3 sequences, about 63% of them seen just once. The ends lost 1 base at V and 4 bases at J; junction bases unmatched: 5. The CDR3 covers 15 residues. Germline loops: CDR1 SEHNR, CDR2 FQNEAQ (reference sequence).

The TCR sequence derives from a woman aged 60-75 years with primary liver carcinoma and hepatitis B virus infection. The rearrangement links TRBV7-9 to TRBJ2-5, with 8 positions matching TRBD2. The sequenced sample was liver tumor tissue from sampling region 2. Subset here: tumor region T2, inferior pole. CDR3 sequence (DNA): TGTGCCAGCAGCTTAGGTGCGGGAGGAGCAGAGACCCAGTACTTC. This gives the protein CASSLGAGGAETQYF.